A single sample is the source of the 26 T cell receptor beta chains below, sequenced in a study of blood T cell repertoires in COVID-19. TCRdb keeps only in-frame clones here, not all; method: immunoSEQ multiplex PCR. The sample consists of 40,000 or so clones, around nine tenths of them appearing once. Sequenced input: peripheral blood. These receptors originate from a human donor in a cohort sampled during active COVID-19.

The chain uses TRBV29-1 and TRBJ1-1, with a possible D match to TRBD1 (5 bases). V was clipped by 0 bases and J by 1 base, with 12 bases between them. Germline V gene lookup returns CDR1 SQVTM and CDR2 ANQGSEA. The CDR3 is 15 residues long. The CDR3 bases are TGCAGCGTTGAAGATCGGGGGTGGCAGAACACTGAAGCTTTCTTT. It is translated as CSVEDRGWQNTEAFF.

J is TRBJ2-5 and V is TRBV2; 9 positions match TRBD2. The CDR3 runs 15 residues. CDR1 SNHLY and CDR2 FYNNEI come from the germline V gene. Trimming took 0 bases from V and 5 from J; bases not matched to a gene: 4. In DNA form, the CDR3 reads TGTGCCAGCAGTGAAGCTCGTCTAGCGGGGGAGACCCAGTACTTC. It codes for CASSEARLAGETQYF. The variable domain in full, with the rest retrieved from reference TRBV2 and TRBJ2-5, is EPEVTQTPSHQVTQMGQEVILRCVPISNHLYFYWYRQILGQKVEFLVSFYNNEISEKSEIFDDQFSVERPDGSNFTLKIRSTKLEDSAMYFCASSEARLAGETQYFGPGTRLLVL.

The V gene is TRBV9, the J gene TRBJ2-3; 14 positions agree with TRBD2. The germline gives CDR1 SGDLS, CDR2 YYNGEE. The CDR3 totals 17 residues. V lost 3 bases, J lost 1 base, and 4 bases stayed unmatched. CDR3 DNA: TGTGCCAGCAGCGGTGGACTAGCGGGGGGTGGCACAGATACGCAGTATTTT. Translated: CASSGGLAGGGTDTQYF.

In nucleotides, the CDR3 is TGTGCCTGGAGTTTGCAGGGGGCGGGCGGCTACACCTTC. This translates into CAWSLQGAGGYTF. The genes are TRBV30 and TRBJ1-2; 8 bases fit TRBD1. Germline CDR1 reads GTSNPN; CDR2 reads SVGIG (reference sequence). J was trimmed by 8 bases and V by 2 bases; bases with no gene match: 7. This CDR3 comprises 13 residues.

The J gene is TRBJ2-2, the V gene TRBV3-1 (or the pseudogene TRBV3-2); weak D call: TRBD1 (5 bases). CDR3 size: 16 residues. The V gene's germline CDR1 is LGHDT and CDR2 YNNKEL (reference sequence). The ends were cut back, 3 bases at V and 2 bases at J, with 13 bases in the middle. The CDR3 nucleotides read TGTGCCAGCAGCCAGATGCCAGGGCGCAACACCGGGGAGCTGTTTTTT. It encodes CASSQMPGRNTGELFF.

The chain joins TRBV2 to TRBJ1-2; 8 bases are shared with TRBD1. Per germline, CDR1 SNHLY and CDR2 FYNNEI. V was clipped by 8 bases and J by 2 bases; unmatched bases: 16. The CDR3 consists of 17 residues. Written as DNA, the CDR3 is TGTGCCAGCGGGGCGACAGGGGCGGCTGGACTAAACTATGGCTACACCTTC. Protein: CASGATGAAGLNYGYTF.

CDR3: CASSLGDRVQETQYF. Here the CDR3 DNA reads TGTGCCAGCAGCTTAGGGGACAGGGTCCAAGAGACCCAGTACTTC. The chain joins TRBV7-2 to TRBJ2-5, with 9 bases fitting TRBD1. The CDR3 has 15 amino acids. J was trimmed by 1 base and V by 1 base; bases with no gene match: 1. Germline CDR1 reads SGHTA; CDR2 reads FQGNSA.

The gene calls are TRBV18 and TRBJ2-5, with D unresolved. The CDR3 sequence is 13 residues long. CDR1 is KGHSH, CDR2 LQKENI, per germline. The ends were cut back, 3 bases at V and 5 bases at J, with 10 bases in the middle. The CDR3 DNA reads as TGTGCCAGCTCACCCTCCAGTGTCGAGACCCAGTACTTC. Translation gives CASSPSSVETQYF.

This clone came up a few times. The chain uses TRBV9 and TRBJ1-6; D is possibly TRBD1 (6 bases). CDR3 length: 15 residues. V lost 0 bases, J lost 4 bases, and 8 bases lay in between. Germline V lookup: CDR1 SGDLS, CDR2 YYNGEE. Here the CDR3 reads CASSVDTGYNSPLHF. Written as DNA, the CDR3 is TGTGCCAGCAGCGTAGATACAGGGTATAATTCACCCCTCCACTTT. Full variable domain (remainder filled in from reference TRBV9 and TRBJ1-6): DSGVTQTPKHLITATGQRVTLRCSPRSGDLSVYWYQQSLDQGLQFLIQYYNGEERAKGNILERFSAQQFPDLHSELNLSSLELGDSALYFCASSVDTGYNSPLHFGNGTRLTVT.

V and J are TRBV7-2 and TRBJ1-3, with a weak D call TRBD1 (5 bases). Deletions cut 5 bases from V and 4 bases from J, with 18 bases between. Germline V gene lookup returns CDR1 SGHTA and CDR2 FQGNSA. There are 16 residues in the CDR3. The CDR3 DNA reads TGTGCCAGCAGCCCCCTGCCCCCAGGGAACGGAAACACCATATATTTT. Translation: CASSPLPPGNGNTIYF.

The chain links TRBV4-3 to TRBJ1-5; TRBD1 matches at 8 bases. The junction had 8 bases not matched to a gene; V was cut back by 1 base and J by 9 bases. This CDR3 spans 15 amino acids. Germline V gene data show CDR1 as LGHNA and CDR2 as YSLEER. CDR3 coding DNA: TGCGCCAGCAGCCAAGTTCGGACAGGGTGGGGGCCCCAGCATTTT. Amino acid sequence: CASSQVRTGWGPQHF.

The gene calls are TRBV6-2 or TRBV6-3 and TRBJ2-1, with D perhaps matching TRBD2 (6 bases). Germline-derived CDR1 and CDR2 are MNHEY and SVGEGT. The V gene lost 2 bases and the J gene lost 6 bases, with 8 bases spanning the gap. The CDR3 has 13 residues. CDR3 nucleotide sequence: TGTGCCAGCAGTTACGCGCGGGGCAATGAGCAGTTCTTC. Protein product: CASSYARGNEQFF.

This rearrangement joins TRBV10-3 to TRBJ2-2; TRBD2 aligns across 14 bases. There are 18 residues in the CDR3. The V gene end was trimmed by 5 bases and the J gene end by 2 bases; junction bases not matched to a gene: 7. Germline V CDR1 and CDR2: ENHRY, SYGVKD. CDR3 coding DNA: TGTGCCATCAGTTTAGGACTAGCGGGGGGACTAAACACCGGGGAGCTGTTTTTT. Amino acids: CAISLGLAGGLNTGELFF.

The chain has TRBV7-2 and TRBJ2-1; D not certain. Trimming stripped 1 base from V and 3 bases from J, with 10 bases between. CDR1 and CDR2 from the germline V gene are SGHTA and FQGNSA. The CDR3 extends over 15 amino acids. The CDR3 loop is CASSLDGGLYNEQFF. CDR3 nucleotides: TGTGCCAGCAGCTTAGACGGCGGCCTCTACAATGAGCAGTTCTTC.

This chain connects TRBV7-6 to TRBJ2-7; 8 bases are shared with TRBD1. There are 14 residues in the CDR3. Germline V lookup: CDR1 SGHVS, CDR2 FNYEAQ. V was clipped by 4 bases and J by 5 bases; unmatched bases: 7. The CDR3 nucleotides read TGTGCCAGCAGCTCCGGACAGGGTCTGGACGAGCAGTACTTC. Translating it yields CASSSGQGLDEQYF.

V usage is TRBV11-3 and J usage is TRBJ2-1; 10 positions agree with TRBD1. There are 16 residues in the CDR3. Germline V gene lookup returns CDR1 SGHNT and CDR2 YENEEA. J gave up 3 bases and V 2 bases, and 4 bases lay outside the gene matches. CDR3 DNA sequence: TGTGCCAGCAGCTTACGGGGACAGGGGCTCTACAATGAGCAGTTCTTC. It encodes CASSLRGQGLYNEQFF.

The chain links TRBV25-1 to TRBJ2-1, with 11 bases aligning to TRBD2. Germline V CDR1 and CDR2: MGHDK, SYGVNS. After removal of 7 bases from V and 8 bases from J, the junction contained 10 bases not matched to a gene. The length of the CDR3 is 15 residues. The CDR3 coding sequence is TGTGCCAGCACCTCGACCCTAGCGGGGGGATATGAGCAGTTCTTC. It is translated as CASTSTLAGGYEQFF.

The gene calls are TRBV4-2 and TRBJ1-3; no firm D call. There are 15 residues in the CDR3. V was clipped by 3 bases and J by 0 bases, with 9 bases between them. Looked up from germline, CDR1 is LGHNA and CDR2 is YNFKEQ. For the CDR3, the DNA is TGTGCCAGCAGCCAGTCTAGAGACTCTGGAAACACCATATATTTT. Translating gives CASSQSRDSGNTIYF.

Turning to this clone: Other DNA sequences in this specimen translate into the identical CDR3. The rearrangement joins TRBV7-2 to TRBJ2-5, with 7 nucleotides matching TRBD2. The germline V gene has CDR1 SGHTA and CDR2 FQGNSA. The CDR3 runs to 16 residues. The junction had 12 bases not matched to a gene; V was cut back by 3 bases and J by 5 bases. This chain's CDR3 is CASSFPSGLGGETQYF. In nucleotides, the CDR3 is TGTGCCAGCAGCTTTCCATCCGGACTAGGCGGGGAGACCCAGTACTTC.

The chain combines TRBV9 with TRBJ2-5; D is uncertain. V dropped 0 bases and J dropped 5 bases, with 11 bases sitting between them. The germline V gene encodes CDR1 SGDLS and CDR2 YYNGEE. CDR3 length: 14 amino acids. The CDR3 here is CASSVGSSMETQYF. Written as DNA, the CDR3 is TGTGCCAGCAGCGTAGGTTCGTCTATGGAGACCCAGTACTTC.

This clone was observed once. The chain uses TRBV5-6 and TRBJ1-2, with a weak D call TRBD1 (6 bases). V was clipped by 4 bases and J by 8 bases, with 21 bases between them. The length of the CDR3 is 15 residues. Germline V CDR1 and CDR2: SGHDT, YYEEEE. In nucleotides, the CDR3 is TGTGCCAGCAGCGGATACAGGGTCACCTCTCGCGGCTACACCTTC. Translated, it gives CASSGYRVTSRGYTF.

The chain couples TRBV3-1 (or the pseudogene TRBV3-2) to TRBJ2-3; the D is unclear. The V end was cut by 3 bases, the J end by 6 bases, with 13 bases between. This CDR3 spans 14 amino acids. The germline V gene has CDR1 LGHDT and CDR2 YNNKEL (reference sequence). The DNA of the CDR3 is TGTGCCAGCAGCCAGTCTAGACCCGAGGATACGCAGTATTTT. This gives the protein CASSQSRPEDTQYF.

V is TRBV7-2 and J is TRBJ1-4; no clear D. V lost 5 bases and J lost 0, with 16 bases in between. Germline CDR1 and CDR2: SGHTA and FQGNSA. CDR3 length: 17 amino acids. The CDR3 sequence is CASSQGGFGATNEKLFF. The CDR3 coding sequence is TGTGCCAGCAGCCAAGGAGGCTTTGGGGCAACTAATGAAAAACTGTTTTTT.

The chain employs TRBV15 and TRBJ2-7; no clear D. The CDR3 totals 14 residues. From germline, CDR1 is LNHNV and CDR2 YYDKDF (reference sequence). Trimming pared 0 bases from V and 2 bases from J, leaving 8 bases between. The CDR3 sequence: CATSRDLAAYEQYF. In DNA form, the CDR3 reads TGTGCCACCAGCAGAGATTTGGCAGCCTACGAGCAGTACTTC.

The chain joins TRBV25-1 to TRBJ2-1, with 8 positions matching TRBD1. In germline, CDR1 is MGHDK, CDR2 SYGVNS. The V gene end was trimmed by 5 bases and the J gene end by 5 bases; junction bases not matched to a gene: 5. The CDR3 covers 14 residues. CDR3 nucleotides: TGTGCCAGCAGTCTACAGGGGGTGCACAATGAGCAGTTCTTC. Its translation is CASSLQGVHNEQFF.

This chain uses TRBV7-2 with TRBJ1-2, with D tentatively TRBD1 (5 bases). CDR3 length equals 14 residues. Germline loops: CDR1 SGHTA, CDR2 FQGNSA. Trimming took 1 base from V and 6 from J, leaving 12 bases between them. CDR3 region: CASSLDSGRDGYTF. Here the CDR3 DNA reads TGTGCCAGCAGCTTAGATTCTGGCAGGGATGGCTACACCTTC.